The T cell receptor beta chain under discussion was sequenced for a study of molecular identifiers for immune sequencing clone quantification. When naive CD8 T cells were sorted, they were gated as CD8+CD4-CCR7+CD45RA+. This clonotype came up a few times. The CDR3 sequence is 18 residues long. J was trimmed by 0 bases and V by 2 bases; bases with no gene match: 6. Germline V CDR1 and CDR2: SGHAT, FQNNGV. Via MiXCR, TCRdb re-called the PCR reads, giving one row per CDR3 protein. The table includes roughly 630,000 distinct CDR3 sequences, 25% detected once. This sequence originates from a human donor in good health. Some libraries in this study had Jurkat cell RNA spiked in. The chain uses TRBV11-2 and TRBJ2-1; 11 positions agree with TRBD2. Sequenced: naive CD8+ T cells from blood, with Jurkat cell RNA spiked in. Stated subset: FACS-sorted CD8+CD4-CCR7+CD45RA+ naive T cells. The CDR3 sequence is CASSLIAGGISSYNEQFF. CDR3 bases: TGTGCCAGCAGCTTAATAGCGGGGGGGATAAGCTCCTACAATGAGCAGTTCTTC.